This T cell receptor (beta chain) was documented in a study of blood T cell repertoires in COVID-19. In the original workflow: Using reference gene primer amplification, nucleated cell counts were estimated. TCRdb's table, derived via immunoSEQ multiplex PCR, lists solely in-frame clones and lacks some. V, J and clone size were drawn from that table, and D and trimming were deduced from the DNA. The repertoire holds about 8,000 clones, with 91% as singletons. This TCR was recovered from a woman between 50 and 59 years old with active COVID-19. The sequencing sample was made of peripheral blood.

For the CDR3, the DNA is TGCGCCAGCAGCTCACGACTAGCGGTCACAGATACGCAGTATTTT. It yields the protein CASSSRLAVTDTQYF. The V gene is TRBV4-1, the J gene TRBJ2-3, with 9 bases fitting TRBD2. J gave up 2 bases and V 5 bases, and 5 bases lay outside the gene matches. CDR3 size: 15 residues. Germline V CDR1 and CDR2: MGHRA, YSYEKL.